This TCR beta chain was recovered during a study of blood T cell repertoires in COVID-19. Overall study: COVID-19 samples from acute and convalescent phases originated in the United States, Italy and Spain. T cells, B-cell-depleted T cells, or PBMCs provided the cDNA or gDNA that served as material.

The CDR3 loop spans 15 amino acids. The germline V gene has CDR1 SGHRS and CDR2 YFSETQ. With V trimmed by 3 bases and J by 7 bases, 10 bases remained unmatched. Original processing methods: Quantification of nucleated cells was approximated via reference gene primer amplification. TCRdb keeps only in-frame clones here, not all; method: immunoSEQ multiplex PCR. The D gene and trimming were derived from the DNA, and the V and J assignments and clone size from that table. The sample lists 95,000 to 110,000 clones, about 90% occurring once. The sequenced sample was peripheral blood. The origin of this receptor is a woman aged 30 to 39 with acute or convalescent COVID-19. J is TRBJ2-7 and V is TRBV5-1; 10 bases are a match to TRBD1. As DNA, the CDR3 is TGCGCCAGCAGCTCCGGGACAGGGGCGACGGGGGAGCAGTACTTC. It is translated as CASSSGTGATGEQYF.